This entry lists 27 T cell receptor beta chains sequenced from one sample in a study of cytomegalovirus exposure and HLA in healthy donors. Amplification used 60 Vbeta primers and 13 Jbeta primers. Clones were sequenced by immunoSEQ multiplex PCR, and TCRdb holds only the in-frame ones, with some missing. The data hold about 160,000 clones, with around 80% observed a single time. The sequenced material came from PBMCs. The receptors stem from a middle-aged man in good health and CMV-seropositive.

The chain combines TRBV29-1 with TRBJ2-3; 7 bases are shared with TRBD1. Germline CDR1 reads SQVTM; CDR2 reads ANQGSEA. V was clipped by 7 bases and J by 8 bases; unmatched bases: 15. The CDR3 is 14 residues long. The DNA of the CDR3 is TGCAGCGCATATCTTAGACAGGGAAAATCTACGCAGTATTTT. Encoded protein: CSAYLRQGKSTQYF.

The chain combines TRBV6-1 with TRBJ2-2, with TRBD2 as a possible D gene (6 bases). This CDR3 is built from 13 residues. Germline CDR1 and CDR2: MNHNS and SASEGT. The V end was cut by 8 bases, the J end by 3 bases, with 10 bases between. The CDR3 protein is CASQLAYTGELFF. CDR3 DNA sequence: TGTGCCAGCCAACTAGCATACACCGGGGAGCTGTTTTTT.

The rearrangement joins TRBV30 to TRBJ1-3; a weak D match, TRBD1 (5 bases). V was cut by 0 bases and J by 2 bases, with 14 bases left in between. The CDR3 has 16 amino acids. The germline V gene encodes CDR1 GTSNPN and CDR2 SVGIG (reference sequence). The DNA of the CDR3 is TGTGCCTGGAGTGTACGGAAGGGACTAGCTGGAAACACCATATATTTT. Protein: CAWSVRKGLAGNTIYF.

The chain recombines TRBV5-1 with TRBJ1-4; perhaps TRBD1 as D (5 bases). Germline V CDR1 and CDR2: SGHRS, YFSETQ. CDR3 length: 13 amino acids. Trimming shortened V by 4 bases and J by 8 bases, and 12 bases separated the two germline ends. Written as DNA, the CDR3 is TGCGCCAGCAGCGGCGACAGAGAAGAAAAACTGTTTTTT. Translated: CASSGDREEKLFF.

The V call is TRBV7-9, the J call TRBJ2-6; 10 bases match TRBD1. The CDR3 runs 19 residues. Losses at the gene ends were 7 bases for V and 0 bases for J; bases not matched to a gene: 12. The germline V gene encodes CDR1 SEHNR and CDR2 FQNEAQ (reference sequence). CDR3 bases: TGTGCCAGCACCCCCTTCGACAGGGGGCAAACCTCTGGGGCCAACGTCCTGACTTTC. Translation: CASTPFDRGQTSGANVLTF.

This clone has just a few counts. The chain is built from TRBV27 and TRBJ2-3, with a weak D call TRBD2 (5 bases). Trimming took 2 bases from V and 5 from J, leaving 8 bases between them. Germline CDR1 reads MNHEY; CDR2 reads SMNVEV (reference sequence). The length of the CDR3 is 13 residues. The CDR3 protein is CASSLLRVDTQYF. The CDR3 DNA follows: TGTGCCAGCAGTTTACTGAGGGTAGATACGCAGTATTTT.

The rearrangement joins TRBV6-5 to TRBJ2-7; D gene ambiguous. Looked up from germline, CDR1 is MNHEY and CDR2 is SVGAGI. The length of the CDR3 is 14 residues. The V gene lost 6 bases and the J gene lost 0 bases, with 12 bases spanning the gap. CDR3 nucleotide sequence: TGTGCCAGCAGAAGCATTCAGGACTCCTACGAGCAGTACGTC. Residues: CASRSIQDSYEQYV.

The chain carries TRBV5-1 and TRBJ1-2; 7 bases fit TRBD1. Germline V gives CDR1 SGHRS, CDR2 YFSETQ. Trimming took 3 bases from V and 4 from J; bases not matched to a gene: 12. CDR3 length: 16 residues. The CDR3 reads CASSSAQTGNLYGYTF. The CDR3 nucleotides read TGCGCCAGCAGCTCAGCCCAGACAGGGAACCTCTATGGCTACACCTTC.

The chain employs TRBV6-1 and TRBJ1-5, with D perhaps matching TRBD1 (5 bases). Germline CDR1 is MNHNS and CDR2 is SASEGT. Between the trimmed V and J ends, which lost 2 bases and 5 bases, there was a span of 16 bases. The length of the CDR3 is 16 residues. The DNA of the CDR3 is TGTGCCAGCAGTGAAAGTATGACAGCTCGCTATCAGCCCCAGCATTTT. Protein: CASSESMTARYQPQHF.

The chain links TRBV5-1 to TRBJ2-3; 11 positions agree with TRBD1. This CDR3 is built from 14 residues. The V and J ends lost 4 bases and 8 bases, in that order; junction bases with no gene match: 6. Per germline, CDR1 SGHRS and CDR2 YFSETQ. The CDR3 DNA reads as TGCGCCAGCAGCCTGCGGACAGGGGGCAGTACGCAGTATTTT. This encodes CASSLRTGGSTQYF.

The J gene is TRBJ1-6, the V gene TRBV2; TRBD1 agrees at 10 bases. CDR1 and CDR2 from the germline V gene are SNHLY and FYNNEI. V was pared by 4 bases and J by 9 bases, with 3 bases of the junction left unmatched. The CDR3 length is 14 residues. CDR3 coding DNA: TGTGCCAGCAGTGCGGGACAGGGGACTTCACCCCTCCACTTT. It yields the protein CASSAGQGTSPLHF.

The chain employs TRBV27 and TRBJ2-1; TRBD2 agrees at 8 bases. The germline CDR1 and CDR2 sequences are MNHEY and SMNVEV (reference sequence). Trimming removed 6 bases from V and 6 bases from J; junction bases left unmatched: 10. This CDR3 has 15 residues. The CDR3 nucleotides read TGTGCCAGCAGCTGGATCCAGCGGGAGATCAATGAGCAGTTCTTC. Translation gives CASSWIQREINEQFF.

The chain couples TRBV5-6 to TRBJ2-6; maybe TRBD1 (6 bases). V dropped 1 base and J dropped 0 bases, with 14 bases sitting between them. This CDR3 has 18 residues. Germline V lookup: CDR1 SGHDT, CDR2 YYEEEE. The DNA for the CDR3 is TGTGCCAGCAGCTTGTTTTCAGGGGACGACTCTGGGGCCAACGTCCTGACTTTC. Protein product: CASSLFSGDDSGANVLTF.

The chain has TRBV10-2 and TRBJ1-5, with TRBD1 as a possible D gene (5 bases). The CDR3 consists of 12 residues. V was pared by 8 bases and J by 5 bases, with 10 bases between. Germline loops: CDR1 WSHSY, CDR2 SAAADI. The CDR3 sequence is CASGAGDQPQHF. The CDR3, as DNA: TGCGCCAGCGGGGCAGGAGATCAGCCCCAGCATTTT.

This clone was seen once. The chain has TRBV9 and TRBJ2-7; weak D call: TRBD2 (6 bases). Per germline, CDR1 SGDLS and CDR2 YYNGEE. This CDR3 is built from 15 residues. V was clipped by 0 bases and J by 3 bases, with 13 bases between them. The DNA of the CDR3 is TGTGCCAGCAGCGTAGAAGGGACTGACTACTACGAGCAGTACTTC. Amino acids: CASSVEGTDYYEQYF.

The rearrangement joins TRBV19 to TRBJ2-1, with 7 nucleotides matching TRBD2. V shed 5 bases, J shed 0 bases, and the junction held 19 bases outside the gene matches. Looked up from germline, CDR1 is LNHDA and CDR2 is SQIVND (reference sequence). The CDR3 sequence is 20 residues long. In DNA, the CDR3 is TGTGCCAGTAGTGGACTAGGAGATAGGGCCTTGGCCAGCTCCTACAATGAGCAGTTCTTC. It codes for CASSGLGDRALASSYNEQFF.

The chain carries TRBV7-3 and TRBJ1-6; D gene unclear. V lost 6 bases and J 6 bases, leaving 15 bases between the germline ends. Germline assignment: CDR1 SGHTA and CDR2 FQGTGA. This CDR3 region has 15 residues. CDR3 bases: TGTGCCAGCAGTTTAGGGTCGGGAACTAATTCACCCCTCCACTTT. Protein: CASSLGSGTNSPLHF. The full variable domain, with the rest looked up from reference TRBV7-3 and TRBJ1-6, is GAGVSQTPSNKVTEKGKYVELRCDPISGHTALYWYRQSLGQGPEFLIYFQGTGAADDSGLPNDRFFAVRPEGSVSTLKIQRTERGDSAVYLCASSLGSGTNSPLHFGNGTRLTVT.

This chain uses TRBV4-2 with TRBJ2-3; 12 bases line up with TRBD2. CDR1 is LGHNA and CDR2 is YNFKEQ in the germline V gene. The trim removed 7 bases at V and 1 base at J, leaving 3 bases unmatched. The length of the CDR3 is 15 residues. The CDR3 nucleotides are TGTGCCAGCACCAGGACTAGCGGGGGCACAGATACGCAGTATTTT. Its protein is CASTRTSGGTDTQYF.

The chain is built from TRBV10-2 and TRBJ2-5; 8 nucleotides line up with TRBD2. CDR1 is WSHSY and CDR2 is SAAADI in the germline V gene. The junction had 7 bases not matched to a gene; V was cut back by 5 bases and J by 5 bases. This CDR3 comprises 14 residues. CDR3 in amino acids: CASSSGTSPETQYF. CDR3 nucleotide sequence: TGCGCCAGCAGTTCCGGGACTAGTCCGGAGACCCAGTACTTC.

The chain uses TRBV6-5 and TRBJ2-5, with D possibly TRBD1 on 5 matching bases. The V gene lost 7 bases and the J gene lost 4 bases, with 16 bases spanning the gap. CDR1 is MNHEY, CDR2 SVGAGI, per germline. CDR3 size: 14 residues. The CDR3 DNA reads TGTGCCAGCACAAGAATAGGGGCCTCAGAGACCCAGTACTTC. It is translated as CASTRIGASETQYF.

This clone was recorded a few times. V gene TRBV4-1 combines with J gene TRBJ2-3; D is unclear. From germline, CDR1 is MGHRA and CDR2 YSYEKL. V lost 0 bases to trimming and J lost 2 bases, with 6 bases between them. There are 14 residues in the CDR3. The CDR3 sequence: CASSQEAPTDTQYF. The CDR3 coding sequence is TGCGCCAGCAGCCAAGAGGCTCCCACAGATACGCAGTATTTT.

A few counts support this clone. The rearrangement joins TRBV18 to TRBJ2-3, with 7 bases aligning to TRBD2. Germline V lookup: CDR1 KGHSH, CDR2 LQKENI. The CDR3 is 13 amino acids. The V gene end was trimmed by 4 bases and the J gene end by 4 bases; junction bases not matched to a gene: 2. CDR3 in DNA: TGTGCCAGCTCACGACTAGCCGCAGATACGCAGTATTTT. Protein: CASSRLAADTQYF.

The chain carries TRBV6-5 and TRBJ2-7; 11 bases fit TRBD1. The length of the CDR3 is 14 residues. V trimming: 5 bases; J trimming: 3 bases; junction bases outside the gene matches: 3. Germline V gives CDR1 MNHEY, CDR2 SVGAGI. The DNA of the CDR3 is TGTGCCAGCAGTGCCGGGACAGGGGGCTACGAGCAGTACTTC. Translation gives CASSAGTGGYEQYF.

This clone was recorded once. The chain links TRBV5-1 to TRBJ1-1, with D maybe TRBD1 (6 bases). V lost 4 bases to trimming and J lost 0 bases, with 10 bases between them. The CDR3 runs to 14 residues. Per the germline V gene, CDR1 is SGHRS and CDR2 is YFSETQ. CDR3 sequence: CASSRGQLNTEAFF. In DNA, the CDR3 is TGCGCCAGCAGCCGAGGACAGCTGAACACTGAAGCTTTCTTT.

The chain recombines TRBV7-2 with TRBJ1-6, with no clear D. This CDR3 region has 14 residues. V lost 5 bases to trimming and J lost 9 bases, with 14 bases between them. In germline, CDR1 is SGHTA, CDR2 FQGNSA. This CDR3 reads CASSPLEGGSPLHF. In DNA form, the CDR3 reads TGTGCCAGCAGCCCCCTTGAGGGAGGTTCACCCCTCCACTTT.

This clone appeared once. The chain links TRBV10-1 to TRBJ2-3, with D possibly matching TRBD2 (6 bases). V was pared by 4 bases and J by 1 base, with 12 bases between. In germline, CDR1 is WNHNN, CDR2 SYGVQD (reference sequence). There are 15 residues in the CDR3. This CDR3 is CASSGESGRTDTQYF. The CDR3, as DNA: TGCGCCAGCAGTGGGGAGAGCGGGCGCACAGATACGCAGTATTTT.

The chain joins TRBV4-1 to TRBJ1-4, with TRBD1 matching over 7 bases. The germline gives CDR1 MGHRA, CDR2 YSYEKL. Unmatched junction bases numbered 14, after V lost 6 bases and J lost 4 bases. The CDR3 is 17 amino acids. The CDR3 loop is CASSRTGSPPINEKLFF. DNA of the CDR3: TGCGCCAGCAGTCGGACAGGTTCCCCACCTATTAATGAAAAACTGTTTTTT.